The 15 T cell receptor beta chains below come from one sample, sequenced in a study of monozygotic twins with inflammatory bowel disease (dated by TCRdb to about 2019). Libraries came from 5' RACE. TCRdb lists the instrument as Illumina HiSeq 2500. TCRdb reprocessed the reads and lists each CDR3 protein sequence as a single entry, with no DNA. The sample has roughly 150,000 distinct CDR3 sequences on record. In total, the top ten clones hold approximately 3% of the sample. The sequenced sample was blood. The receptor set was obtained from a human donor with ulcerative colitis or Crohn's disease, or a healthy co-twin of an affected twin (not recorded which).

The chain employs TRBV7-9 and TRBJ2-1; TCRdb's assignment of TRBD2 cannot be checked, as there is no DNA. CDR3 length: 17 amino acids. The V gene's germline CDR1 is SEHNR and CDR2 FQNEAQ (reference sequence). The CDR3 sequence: CASSPVLSLAGVSEQFF. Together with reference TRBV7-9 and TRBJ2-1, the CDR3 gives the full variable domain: DTGVSQNPRHKITKRGQNVTFRCDPISEHNRLYWYRQTLGQGPEFLTYFQNEAQLEKSRLLSDRFSAERPKGSFSTLEIQRTEQGDSAMYLCASSPVLSLAGVSEQFFGPGTRLTVL.

The CDR3 here is CASSLHGTLGPAPSSYNEQFF. This chain connects TRBV18 to TRBJ2-1; without DNA, the TCRdb call of TRBD1 cannot be checked. The germline V gene encodes CDR1 KGHSH and CDR2 LQKENI. This CDR3 is built from 21 residues.

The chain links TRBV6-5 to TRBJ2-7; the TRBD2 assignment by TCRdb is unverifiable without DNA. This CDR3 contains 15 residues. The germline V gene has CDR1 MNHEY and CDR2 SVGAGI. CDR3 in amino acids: CASSYRGLAGGEQYF.

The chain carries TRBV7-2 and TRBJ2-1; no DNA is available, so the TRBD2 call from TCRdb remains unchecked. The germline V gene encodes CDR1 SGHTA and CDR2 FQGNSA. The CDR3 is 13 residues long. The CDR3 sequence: CASSPRGGGEQFF.

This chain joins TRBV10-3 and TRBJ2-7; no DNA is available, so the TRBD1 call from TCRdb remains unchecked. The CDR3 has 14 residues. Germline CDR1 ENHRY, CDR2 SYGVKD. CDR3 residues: CAISVVGGHYEQYF.

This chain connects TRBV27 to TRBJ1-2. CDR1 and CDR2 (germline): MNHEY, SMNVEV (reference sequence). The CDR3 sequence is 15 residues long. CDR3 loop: CASSLYTGANYGYTF.

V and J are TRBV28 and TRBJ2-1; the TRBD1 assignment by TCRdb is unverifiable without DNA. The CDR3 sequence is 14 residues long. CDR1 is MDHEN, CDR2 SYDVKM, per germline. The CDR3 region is CASPSTDRPNEQFF.

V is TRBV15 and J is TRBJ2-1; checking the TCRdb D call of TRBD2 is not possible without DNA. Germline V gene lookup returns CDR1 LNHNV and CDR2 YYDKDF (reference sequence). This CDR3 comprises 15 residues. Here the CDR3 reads CATSRGGLAHAEHFF.

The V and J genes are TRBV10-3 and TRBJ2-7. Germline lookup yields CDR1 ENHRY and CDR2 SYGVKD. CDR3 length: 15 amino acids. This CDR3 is CAISEGLGESYEQYF.

This chain's CDR3 is CASSYKGSEKLFF. The V gene is TRBV6-2 or TRBV6-3, the J gene TRBJ1-4. This CDR3 contains 13 residues. Germline CDR1 is MNHEY and CDR2 is SVGEGT.

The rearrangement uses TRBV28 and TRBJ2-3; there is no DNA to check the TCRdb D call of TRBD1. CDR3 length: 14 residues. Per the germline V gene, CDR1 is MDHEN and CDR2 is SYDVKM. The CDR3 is CASSLTGGADTQYF.

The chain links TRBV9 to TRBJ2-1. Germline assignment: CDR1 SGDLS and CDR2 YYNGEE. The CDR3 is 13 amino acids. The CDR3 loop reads CASSVVGWNEQFF. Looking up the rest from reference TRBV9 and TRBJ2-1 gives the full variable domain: DSGVTQTPKHLITATGQRVTLRCSPRSGDLSVYWYQQSLDQGLQFLIQYYNGEERAKGNILERFSAQQFPDLHSELNLSSLELGDSALYFCASSVVGWNEQFFGPGTRLTVL.

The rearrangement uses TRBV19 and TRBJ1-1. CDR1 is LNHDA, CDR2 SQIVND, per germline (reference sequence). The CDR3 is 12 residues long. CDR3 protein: CASSATNTEAFF.

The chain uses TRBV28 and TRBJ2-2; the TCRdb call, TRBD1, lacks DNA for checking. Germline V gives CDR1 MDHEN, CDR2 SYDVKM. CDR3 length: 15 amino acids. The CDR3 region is CASRSTGISTGELFF. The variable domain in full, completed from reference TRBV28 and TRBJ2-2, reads DVKVTQSSRYLVKRTGEKVFLECVQDMDHENMFWYRQDPGLGLRLIYFSYDVKMKEKGDIPEGYSVSREKKERFSLILESASTNQTSMYLCASRSTGISTGELFFGEGSRLTVL.

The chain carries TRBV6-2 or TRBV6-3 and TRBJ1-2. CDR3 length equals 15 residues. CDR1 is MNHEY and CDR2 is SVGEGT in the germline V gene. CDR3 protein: CASSRDFSTGYGYTF.